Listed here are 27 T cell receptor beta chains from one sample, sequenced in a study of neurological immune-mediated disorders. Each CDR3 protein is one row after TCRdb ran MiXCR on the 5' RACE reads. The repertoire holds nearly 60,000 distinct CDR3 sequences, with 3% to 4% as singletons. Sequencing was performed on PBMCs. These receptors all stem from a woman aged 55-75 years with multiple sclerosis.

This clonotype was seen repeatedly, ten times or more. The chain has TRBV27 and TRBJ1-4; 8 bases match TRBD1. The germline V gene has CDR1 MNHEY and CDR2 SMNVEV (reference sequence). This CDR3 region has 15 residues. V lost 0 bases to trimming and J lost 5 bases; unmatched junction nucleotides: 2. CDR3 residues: CASSLSNRGNEKLFF. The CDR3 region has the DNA TGTGCCAGCAGTTTATCGAACAGGGGGAATGAAAAACTGTTTTTT.

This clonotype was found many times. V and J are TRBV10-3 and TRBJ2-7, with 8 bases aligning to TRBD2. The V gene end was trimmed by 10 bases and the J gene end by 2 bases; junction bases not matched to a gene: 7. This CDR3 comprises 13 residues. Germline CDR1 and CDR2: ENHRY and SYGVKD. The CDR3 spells CATTAGVPYEQYF. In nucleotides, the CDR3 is TGTGCCACTACAGCGGGAGTACCCTACGAGCAGTACTTC.

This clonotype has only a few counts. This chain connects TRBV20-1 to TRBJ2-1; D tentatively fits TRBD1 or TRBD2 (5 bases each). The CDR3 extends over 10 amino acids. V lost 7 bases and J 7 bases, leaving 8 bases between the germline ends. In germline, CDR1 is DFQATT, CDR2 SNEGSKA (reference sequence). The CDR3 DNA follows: TGCAGTGGTTGGGGGAATGAGCAGTTCTTC. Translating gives CSGWGNEQFF.

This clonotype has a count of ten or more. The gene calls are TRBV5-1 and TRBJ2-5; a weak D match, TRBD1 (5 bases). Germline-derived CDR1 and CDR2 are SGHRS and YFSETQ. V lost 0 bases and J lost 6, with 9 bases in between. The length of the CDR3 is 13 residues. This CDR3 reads CASSLAGSQTQYF. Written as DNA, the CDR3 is TGCGCCAGCAGCTTGGCAGGGTCGCAGACCCAGTACTTC.

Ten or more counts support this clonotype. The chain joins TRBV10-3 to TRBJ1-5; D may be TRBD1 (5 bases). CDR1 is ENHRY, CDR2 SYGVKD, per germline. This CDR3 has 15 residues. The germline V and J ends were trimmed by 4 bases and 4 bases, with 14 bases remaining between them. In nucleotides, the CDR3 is TGTGCCATCAGTGCAGAGGGGCCCTCGAATCAGCCCCAGCATTTT. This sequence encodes CAISAEGPSNQPQHF.

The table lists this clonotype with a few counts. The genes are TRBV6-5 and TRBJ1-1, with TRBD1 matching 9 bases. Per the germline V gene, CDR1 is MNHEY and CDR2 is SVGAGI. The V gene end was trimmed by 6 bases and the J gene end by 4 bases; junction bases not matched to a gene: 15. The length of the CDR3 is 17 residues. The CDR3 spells CASRRGQGGLSSTEAFF. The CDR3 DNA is TGTGCCAGCAGACGGGGACAGGGTGGACTGAGTAGCACTGAAGCTTTCTTT.

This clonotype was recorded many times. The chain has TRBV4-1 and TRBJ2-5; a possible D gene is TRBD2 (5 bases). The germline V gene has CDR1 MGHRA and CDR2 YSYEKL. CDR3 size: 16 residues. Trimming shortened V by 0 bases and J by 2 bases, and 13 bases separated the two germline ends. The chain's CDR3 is CASSQELRGGQETQYF. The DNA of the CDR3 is TGCGCCAGCAGCCAAGAGTTGCGCGGCGGGCAAGAGACCCAGTACTTC.

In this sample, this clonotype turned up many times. The CDR3 DNA sequence: TGTGCCAGCAGCTCCCGGGCCGCGGGTCGCGAAAAACTGTTTTTT. Protein: CASSSRAAGREKLFF. V and J are TRBV7-9 and TRBJ1-4, with unresolved D. Germline V CDR1 and CDR2: SEHNR, FQNEAQ (reference sequence). V gave up 4 bases and J gave up 8 bases, with 17 bases separating them. This CDR3 region has 15 residues.

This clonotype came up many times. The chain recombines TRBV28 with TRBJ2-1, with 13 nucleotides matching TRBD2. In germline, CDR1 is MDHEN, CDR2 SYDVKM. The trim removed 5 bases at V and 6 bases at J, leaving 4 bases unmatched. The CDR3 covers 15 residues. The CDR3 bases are TGTGCCAGCAGTACTAGCGGGAGGGCCTCCAATGAGCAGTTCTTC. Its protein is CASSTSGRASNEQFF.

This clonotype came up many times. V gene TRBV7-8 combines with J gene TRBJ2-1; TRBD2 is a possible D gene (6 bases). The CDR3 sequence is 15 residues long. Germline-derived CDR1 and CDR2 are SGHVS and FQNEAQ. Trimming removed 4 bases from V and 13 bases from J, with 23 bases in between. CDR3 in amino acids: CASSSRIRAAGTQFF. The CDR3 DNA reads TGTGCCAGCAGCTCTCGTATAAGGGCGGCGGGGACCCAGTTCTTC.

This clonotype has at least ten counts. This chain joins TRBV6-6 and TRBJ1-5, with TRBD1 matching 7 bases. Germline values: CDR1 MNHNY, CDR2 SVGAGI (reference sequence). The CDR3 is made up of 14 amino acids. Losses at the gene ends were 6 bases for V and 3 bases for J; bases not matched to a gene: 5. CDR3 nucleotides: TGTGCCAGCAGCATGGGACAGAACAATCAGCCCCAGCATTTT. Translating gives CASSMGQNNQPQHF.

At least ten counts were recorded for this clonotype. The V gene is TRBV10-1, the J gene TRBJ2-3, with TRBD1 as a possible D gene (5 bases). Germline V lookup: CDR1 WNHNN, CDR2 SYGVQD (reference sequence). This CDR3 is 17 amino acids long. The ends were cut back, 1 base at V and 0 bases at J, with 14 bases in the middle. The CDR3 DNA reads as TGCGCCAGCAGTGAGTTCCCAGGGCGCCAAAGCACAGATACGCAGTATTTT. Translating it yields CASSEFPGRQSTDTQYF.

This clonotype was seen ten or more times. The CDR3 region has the DNA TGCAGTGCAACACCTTGGACTAGACCGTTCTTC. This codes for CSATPWTRPFF. The rearrangement links TRBV20-1 to TRBJ2-1; 7 bases fit TRBD2. V gave up 6 bases and J gave up 15 bases; unmatched junction bases: 11. Germline-derived CDR1 and CDR2 are DFQATT and SNEGSKA (reference sequence). The CDR3 is 11 residues long.

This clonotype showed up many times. Here the CDR3 reads CATAAANYGYTF. In DNA form, the CDR3 reads TGTGCCACCGCAGCGGCTAACTATGGCTACACCTTC. The chain employs TRBV24-1 and TRBJ1-2; D gene uncertain. CDR1 and CDR2 from the germline V gene are KGHDR and SFDVKD. The CDR3 is made up of 12 amino acids. V lost 9 bases and J lost 0, with 7 bases in between.

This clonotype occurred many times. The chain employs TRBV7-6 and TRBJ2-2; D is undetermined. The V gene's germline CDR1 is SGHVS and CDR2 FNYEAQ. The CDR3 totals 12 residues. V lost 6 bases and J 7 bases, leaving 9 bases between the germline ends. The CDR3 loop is CASRGVSGELFF. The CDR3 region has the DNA TGTGCCAGCAGGGGCGTCAGCGGGGAGCTGTTTTTT.

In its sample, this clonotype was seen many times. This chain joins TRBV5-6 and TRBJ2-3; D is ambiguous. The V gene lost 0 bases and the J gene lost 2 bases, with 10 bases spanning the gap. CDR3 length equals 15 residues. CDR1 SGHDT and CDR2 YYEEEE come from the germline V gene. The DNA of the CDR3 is TGTGCCAGCAGCTTGGCCCTAGAGTACACAGATACGCAGTATTTT. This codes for CASSLALEYTDTQYF.

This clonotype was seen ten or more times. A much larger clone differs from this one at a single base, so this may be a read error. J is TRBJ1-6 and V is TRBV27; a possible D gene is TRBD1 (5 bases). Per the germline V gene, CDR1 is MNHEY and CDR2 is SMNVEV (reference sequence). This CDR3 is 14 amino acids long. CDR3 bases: TGTGCCAGCAGGGGAGGACCCAGAAGGGGAGCCCTCAACTTT. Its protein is CASRGGPRRGALNF.

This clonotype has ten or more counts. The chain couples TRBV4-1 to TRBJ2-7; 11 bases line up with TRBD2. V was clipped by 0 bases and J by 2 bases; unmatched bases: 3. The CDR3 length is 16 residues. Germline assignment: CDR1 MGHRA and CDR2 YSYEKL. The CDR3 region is CASSQEVSGGAYEQYF. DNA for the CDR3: TGCGCCAGCAGCCAAGAGGTTAGCGGGGGGGCCTACGAGCAGTACTTC.

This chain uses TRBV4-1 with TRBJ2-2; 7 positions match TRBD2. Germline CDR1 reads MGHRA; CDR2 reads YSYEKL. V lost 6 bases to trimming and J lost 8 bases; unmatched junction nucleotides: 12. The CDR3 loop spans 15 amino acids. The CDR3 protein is CASRWSGDVGGELFF. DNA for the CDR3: TGCGCCAGCAGGTGGAGCGGGGACGTGGGTGGGGAGCTGTTTTTT.

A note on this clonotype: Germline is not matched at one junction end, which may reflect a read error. Here the CDR3 reads CASGMWTGGNSTLNF. In DNA, the CDR3 is TGCGCCAGCGGAATGTGGACAGGGGGAAATTCAACCCTCAACTTT. The rearrangement joins TRBV5-1 to TRBJ1-6, with 10 bases that match TRBD1. Germline lookup yields CDR1 SGHRS and CDR2 YFSETQ. This CDR3 contains 15 residues.

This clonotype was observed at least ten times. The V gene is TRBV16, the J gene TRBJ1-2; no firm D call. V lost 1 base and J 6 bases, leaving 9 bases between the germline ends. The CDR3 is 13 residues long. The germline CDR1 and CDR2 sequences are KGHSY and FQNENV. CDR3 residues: CASSQYSADGYTF. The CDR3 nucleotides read TGTGCCAGCAGCCAATATAGTGCGGATGGCTACACCTTC.

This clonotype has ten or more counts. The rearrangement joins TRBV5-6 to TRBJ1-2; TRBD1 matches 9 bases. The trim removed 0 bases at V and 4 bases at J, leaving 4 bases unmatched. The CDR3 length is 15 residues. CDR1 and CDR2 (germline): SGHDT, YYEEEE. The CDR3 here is CASSLVTGGVYGYTF. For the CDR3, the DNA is TGTGCCAGCAGCTTGGTAACAGGGGGCGTCTATGGCTACACCTTC.

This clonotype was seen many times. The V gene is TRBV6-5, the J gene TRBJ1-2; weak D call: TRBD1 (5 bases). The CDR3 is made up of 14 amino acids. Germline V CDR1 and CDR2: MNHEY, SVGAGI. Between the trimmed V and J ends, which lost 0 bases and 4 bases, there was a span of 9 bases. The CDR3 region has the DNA TGTGCCAGCAGTTACTCGGGGGTAGGCTATGGCTACACCTTC. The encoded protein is CASSYSGVGYGYTF.

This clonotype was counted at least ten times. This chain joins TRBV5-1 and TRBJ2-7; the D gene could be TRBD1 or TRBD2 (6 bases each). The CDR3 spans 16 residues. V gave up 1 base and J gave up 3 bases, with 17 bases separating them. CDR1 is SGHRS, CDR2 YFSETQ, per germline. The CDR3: CASSLRRGRGDYEQYF. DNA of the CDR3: TGCGCCAGCAGCTTGAGGAGGGGCAGGGGCGACTACGAGCAGTACTTC.

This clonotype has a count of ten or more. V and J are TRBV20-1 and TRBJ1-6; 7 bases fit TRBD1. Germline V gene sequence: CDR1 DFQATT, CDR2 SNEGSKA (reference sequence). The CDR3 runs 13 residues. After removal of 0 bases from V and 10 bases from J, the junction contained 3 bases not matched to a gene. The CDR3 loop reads CSAREQGQSPLHF. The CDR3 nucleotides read TGCAGTGCTAGAGAACAGGGGCAATCACCCCTCCACTTT.

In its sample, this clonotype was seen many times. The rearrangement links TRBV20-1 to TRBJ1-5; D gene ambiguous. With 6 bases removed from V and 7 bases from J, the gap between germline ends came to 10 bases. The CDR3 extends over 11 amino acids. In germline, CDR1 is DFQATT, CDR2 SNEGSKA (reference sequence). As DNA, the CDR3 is TGCAGTGCCAAATCCACCCAGCCCCAGCATTTT. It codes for CSAKSTQPQHF.

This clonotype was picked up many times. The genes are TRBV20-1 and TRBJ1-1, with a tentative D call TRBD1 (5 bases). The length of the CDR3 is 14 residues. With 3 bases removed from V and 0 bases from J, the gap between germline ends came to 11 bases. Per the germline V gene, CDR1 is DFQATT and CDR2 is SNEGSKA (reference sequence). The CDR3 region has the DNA TGCAGTGCTAGTCGTTGGGGGATGAACACTGAAGCTTTCTTT. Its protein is CSASRWGMNTEAFF.